These 16 T cell receptor beta chains share one sample of origin, sequenced in a study of T cells after yellow fever vaccination (dated by TCRdb to between 2018 and 2021). The treatment or condition label, read with the paper, signifies: live attenuated yellow fever vaccine strain. To prepare the library, 5' RACE was applied. Sequenced using an Illumina HiSeq 2500. TCRdb trimmed the raw reads at Q25, called clones with MiXCR and kept productive beta chains. Each CDR3 protein gets just one entry, which takes the most common genes and DNA from the rows behind it. Here the sample has 240,000 or so distinct CDR3 sequences; roughly 7.2% occur a single time. The top ten constitute around 0.9% of the sample. The sequences come from CD4+ T cells sorted from PBMCs, collected 15 days after the yellow fever booster vaccination. The receptors were gathered from a man younger than 45 who received the YFV17D yellow fever vaccine.

In the case of this clonotype: A much bigger clone sits one base away, suggesting this may be a read error. The J gene is TRBJ1-5, the V gene TRBV27; D gene unclear. The V end lost 11 bases, the J end lost 3 bases, and 20 bases lay between the germline ends. Germline V gene data show CDR1 as MNHEY and CDR2 as SMNVEV (reference sequence). The CDR3 is 15 amino acids. The CDR3 bases are TGTGCCTCCTGCTCGCCCAGCCATAACAATCAGCCCCAGCATTTT. Translating gives CASCSPSHNNQPQHF.

This clonotype was recorded a few times. The chain couples TRBV18 to TRBJ2-7; D call uncertain. This CDR3 is built from 14 residues. The germline V gene has CDR1 KGHSH and CDR2 LQKENI. Trimming cost V 3 bases and J 3 bases, with 12 bases left between them. CDR3 bases: TGTGCCAGCTCACCCCGATGGGGAAACTACGAGCAGTACTTC. This encodes CASSPRWGNYEQYF.

This clonotype has only a few counts. The V and J genes are TRBV10-3 and TRBJ2-7; possibly TRBD1 for D (6 bases). The CDR3 runs 12 residues. V lost 7 bases, J lost 2 bases, and 9 bases lay in between. CDR1 and CDR2 from the germline V gene are ENHRY and SYGVKD. The CDR3 region has the DNA TGTGCCATCAAGGGGGACACCTACGAGCAGTACTTC. This sequence encodes CAIKGDTYEQYF.

The rearrangement joins TRBV12-3 or TRBV12-4 to TRBJ2-5, with D maybe TRBD1 (5 bases). There are 16 residues in the CDR3. V was pared by 6 bases and J by 5 bases, with 22 bases between. The CDR3 loop is CASSPGRQIVRETQYF. In DNA form, the CDR3 reads TGTGCCAGCAGCCCAGGGCGACAGATCGTTAGGGAGACCCAGTACTTC.

This clonotype appeared a few times. At one end, the junction sequence differs from germline, possibly due to a read error. J is TRBJ2-7 and V is TRBV6-1; a possible D gene is TRBD2 (6 bases). CDR1 is MNHNS, CDR2 SASEGT, per germline. The CDR3 spans 14 residues. CDR3 sequence (DNA): TGTGCCAGCAGTGAACCGGGACTCTCTAAGCCTACTACCTTC. The encoded protein is CASSEPGLSKPTTF.

This clonotype was recorded a few times. This chain uses TRBV7-2 with TRBJ2-7; 7 nucleotides agree with TRBD2. The CDR3 is 15 amino acids. V was pared by 1 base and J by 2 bases, with 5 bases of the junction left unmatched. Germline CDR1 reads SGHTA; CDR2 reads FQGNSA. The CDR3 region has the DNA TGTGCCAGCAGCTTAGGTAGCGGGCTAACCTACGAGCAGTACTTC. As protein: CASSLGSGLTYEQYF.

The chain has TRBV20-1 and TRBJ2-1, with 7 bases that match TRBD2. In germline, CDR1 is DFQATT, CDR2 SNEGSKA (reference sequence). The CDR3 consists of 15 residues. V trimming: 0 bases; J trimming: 2 bases; junction bases outside the gene matches: 4. CDR3 coding DNA: TGCAGTGCTAGAGATGCGGGACTACCCTACAATGAGCAGTTCTTC. This sequence encodes CSARDAGLPYNEQFF.

V and J are TRBV6-1 and TRBJ2-5; 7 bases align to TRBD1. Germline CDR1 is MNHNS and CDR2 is SASEGT. After removal of 6 bases from V and 7 bases from J, the junction contained 8 bases not matched to a gene. The CDR3 has 13 residues. The chain's CDR3 is CASRKTGLGTQYF. The CDR3 DNA reads as TGTGCCAGCAGGAAGACAGGGTTGGGGACCCAGTACTTC.

A few counts support this clonotype. V is TRBV20-1 and J is TRBJ2-1; D is unclear. V was cut by 3 bases and J by 5 bases, with 8 bases left in between. This CDR3 is built from 12 residues. CDR1 and CDR2 from the germline V gene are DFQATT and SNEGSKA (reference sequence). Written as DNA, the CDR3 is TGCAGTGCTAGGGGCCGAAACAATGAGCAGTTCTTC. Residues: CSARGRNNEQFF.

This clonotype was counted at least ten times. The chain couples TRBV13 to TRBJ2-7; the D is unclear. V was shortened by 0 bases and J by 1 base, with 4 bases between the two germline ends. This CDR3 region has 13 residues. Germline V lookup: CDR1 PRHDT, CDR2 FYEKMQ (reference sequence). The CDR3: CASSLGVSYEQYF. CDR3 nucleotides: TGTGCCAGCAGCTTAGGGGTGTCCTACGAGCAGTACTTC.

This clonotype was observed many times. The genes are TRBV4-2 and TRBJ2-7; 7 bases agree with TRBD2. CDR1 and CDR2 from the germline V gene are LGHNA and YNFKEQ. This CDR3 has 17 amino acids. Unmatched junction bases numbered 8, after V lost 0 bases and J lost 0 bases. CDR3 DNA: TGTGCCAGCAGCCAAGATTCGAAGCGGGGAAGCTCCTACGAGCAGTACTTC. Its protein product is CASSQDSKRGSSYEQYF.

This clonotype was recorded a few times. This chain joins TRBV10-3 and TRBJ1-5; the D gene is possibly TRBD1 (6 bases). V lost 6 bases and J lost 3, with 15 bases in between. The CDR3 spans 15 residues. Germline CDR1 reads ENHRY; CDR2 reads SYGVKD. The CDR3 reads CAISQQGIDNQPQHF. In DNA form, the CDR3 reads TGTGCCATCAGCCAACAGGGAATTGACAATCAGCCCCAGCATTTT.

This clonotype was observed at least ten times. J is TRBJ2-7 and V is TRBV5-6; the D gene could be TRBD1 or TRBD2 (5 bases each). The CDR3 runs 14 residues. Germline V gene data show CDR1 as SGHDT and CDR2 as YYEEEE. Trimming took 1 base from V and 7 from J, leaving 15 bases between them. CDR3 region: CASSLIGAGVEQYF. The CDR3 nucleotides are TGTGCCAGCAGCTTGATCGGGGCCGGGGTGGAGCAGTACTTC. Drawing the rest from reference TRBV5-6 and TRBJ2-7, the complete variable domain is DAGVTQSPTHLIKTRGQQVTLRCSPKSGHDTVSWYQQALGQGPQFIFQYYEEEERQRGNFPDRFSGHQFPNYSSELNVNALLLGDSALYLCASSLIGAGVEQYFGPGTRLTVT.

This clonotype has ten or more counts. This sequence joins TRBV5-6 and TRBJ2-5; D unresolved. The CDR3 extends over 13 amino acids. Germline CDR1 and CDR2: SGHDT and YYEEEE. The V and J ends lost 0 bases and 5 bases respectively, with 8 bases between them. The CDR3 reads CASSLDSLETQYF. CDR3 sequence (DNA): TGTGCCAGCAGCTTGGATAGTTTGGAGACCCAGTACTTC.

There are a few counts of this clonotype. In DNA form, the CDR3 reads TGCAGTGCTAGAGTTCCCCCGTTCAGCACAGATACGCAGTATTTT. It yields the protein CSARVPPFSTDTQYF. The chain recombines TRBV20-1 with TRBJ2-3, with D hard to call. The CDR3 is 15 amino acids. V dropped 1 base and J dropped 0 bases, with 11 bases sitting between them. The germline CDR1 and CDR2 sequences are DFQATT and SNEGSKA (reference sequence).

This clonotype was recorded a few times. The rearrangement uses TRBV21-1 and TRBJ2-7; the table's TRBD1 call for D was not verified on the DNA. TRBV21-1 is given as a pseudogene. This CDR3 spans 13 amino acids. The chain's CDR3 is CASSKDTGHEQYF. The DNA of the CDR3 is TGTGCCAGCAGCAAAGACACGGGGCACGAGCAGTACTTC.